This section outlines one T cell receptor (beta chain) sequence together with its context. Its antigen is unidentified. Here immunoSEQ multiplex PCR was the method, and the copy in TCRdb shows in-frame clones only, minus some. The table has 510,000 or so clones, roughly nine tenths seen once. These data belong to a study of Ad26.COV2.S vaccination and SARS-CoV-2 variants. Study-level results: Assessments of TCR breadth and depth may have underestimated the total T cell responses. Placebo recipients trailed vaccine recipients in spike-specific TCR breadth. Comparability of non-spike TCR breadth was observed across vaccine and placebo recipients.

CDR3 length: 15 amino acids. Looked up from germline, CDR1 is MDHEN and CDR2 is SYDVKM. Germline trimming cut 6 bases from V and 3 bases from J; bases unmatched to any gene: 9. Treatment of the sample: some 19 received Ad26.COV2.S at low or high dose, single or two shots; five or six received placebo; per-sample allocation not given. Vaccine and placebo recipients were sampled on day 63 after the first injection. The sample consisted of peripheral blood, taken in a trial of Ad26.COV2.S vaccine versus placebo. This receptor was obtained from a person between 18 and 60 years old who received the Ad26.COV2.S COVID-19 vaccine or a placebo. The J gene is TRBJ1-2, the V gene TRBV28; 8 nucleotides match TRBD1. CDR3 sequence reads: CASSRGQGGDYGYTF. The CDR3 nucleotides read TGTGCCAGCAGCCGAGGACAGGGAGGGGACTATGGCTACACCTTC.